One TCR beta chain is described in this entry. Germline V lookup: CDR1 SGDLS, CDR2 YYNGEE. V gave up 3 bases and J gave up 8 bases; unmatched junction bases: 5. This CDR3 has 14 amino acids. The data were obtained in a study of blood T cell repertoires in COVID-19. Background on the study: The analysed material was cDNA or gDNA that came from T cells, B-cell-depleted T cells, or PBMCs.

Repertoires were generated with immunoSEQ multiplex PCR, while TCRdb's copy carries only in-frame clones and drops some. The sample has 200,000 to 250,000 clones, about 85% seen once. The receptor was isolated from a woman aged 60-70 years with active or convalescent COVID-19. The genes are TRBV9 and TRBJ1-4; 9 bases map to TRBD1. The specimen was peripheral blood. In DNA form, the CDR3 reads TGTGCCAGCAGCGCCACAGGGGGCCGCGAAAAACTGTTTTTT. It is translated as CASSATGGREKLFF.